One and the same sample provided the 20 T cell receptor beta chains below, sequenced in a study of response to subunit inactivated influenza vaccine. TCRdb reprocessed the RT-PCR reads via MiXCR and lists one record per CDR3 protein. The table records about 610,000 distinct CDR3 sequences, 11% to 15% of them present only once. Sequencing was performed on PBMCs from blood, taken 11 to 12 days after vaccination. Every receptor here comes from a man aged 50-59 years who received an inactivated influenza vaccine.

The chain recombines TRBV27 with TRBJ2-7; weak D call: TRBD1 (5 bases). Germline V gene lookup returns CDR1 MNHEY and CDR2 SMNVEV (reference sequence). This CDR3 is built from 14 residues. With 0 bases removed from V and 2 bases from J, the gap between germline ends came to 8 bases. In nucleotides, the CDR3 is TGTGCCAGCAGTTTATCGGGGCAGACCTACGAGCAGTACTTC. Protein: CASSLSGQTYEQYF.

V usage is TRBV7-9 and J usage is TRBJ2-5, with D unresolved. The V gene lost 5 bases and the J gene lost 5 bases, with 18 bases spanning the gap. CDR3 size: 15 residues. The germline gives CDR1 SEHNR, CDR2 FQNEAQ (reference sequence). The chain's CDR3 is CASSPKGLSSETQYF. Here the CDR3 DNA reads TGTGCCAGCAGCCCTAAAGGGCTTTCCTCTGAGACCCAGTACTTC.

V is TRBV15 and J is TRBJ2-1; D possibly corresponds to TRBD1 (6 bases). The CDR3 covers 12 residues. Germline V gene lookup returns CDR1 LNHNV and CDR2 YYDKDF (reference sequence). The ends were cut back, 2 bases at V and 12 bases at J, with 11 bases in the middle. The CDR3 protein is CATSRIQGRQFF. Here the CDR3 DNA reads TGTGCCACCAGCAGAATCCAGGGGAGGCAGTTCTTC.

This clonotype was seen many times. The gene calls are TRBV30 and TRBJ1-1; D is unresolved. CDR3 length: 13 residues. From germline, CDR1 is GTSNPN and CDR2 SVGIG (reference sequence). Trimming pared 3 bases from V and 0 bases from J, leaving 8 bases between. CDR3: CAWRAQLNTEAFF. CDR3 nucleotides: TGTGCCTGGAGGGCCCAGTTGAACACTGAAGCTTTCTTT.

At least ten counts were recorded for this clonotype. The chain has TRBV5-1 and TRBJ1-2; D is unclear. The CDR3 contains 14 residues. CDR1 and CDR2 from the germline V gene are SGHRS and YFSETQ. V was trimmed by 0 bases and J by 8 bases, leaving 14 bases between them. The CDR3 coding sequence is TGCGCCAGCAGCTTGGATTTTGGCCTTGGAGGCTACACCTTC. It is translated as CASSLDFGLGGYTF.

The chain combines TRBV6-2 or TRBV6-3 with TRBJ2-1; D is possibly TRBD1 or TRBD2 (6 bases each). The CDR3 loop spans 16 amino acids. Germline lookup yields CDR1 MNHEY and CDR2 SVGEGT. The V end was cut by 1 base, the J end by 8 bases, with 18 bases between. CDR3 DNA sequence: TGTGCCAGCAGTTACTGGGCAGGGGCCCGGAGGGATGAGCAGTTCTTC. Amino acids: CASSYWAGARRDEQFF.

The chain couples TRBV2 to TRBJ2-7; no definite D call. The length of the CDR3 is 14 residues. CDR1 is SNHLY and CDR2 is FYNNEI in the germline V gene. V lost 5 bases and J 7 bases, leaving 18 bases between the germline ends. The CDR3 reads CASSSLAGEREQYF. CDR3 coding DNA: TGTGCCAGCAGTTCTCTGGCAGGAGAGAGAGAGCAGTACTTC. Filled out from reference TRBV2 and TRBJ2-7, the complete variable domain reads EPEVTQTPSHQVTQMGQEVILRCVPISNHLYFYWYRQILGQKVEFLVSFYNNEISEKSEIFDDQFSVERPDGSNFTLKIRSTKLEDSAMYFCASSSLAGEREQYFGPGTRLTVT.

The genes are TRBV12-3 or TRBV12-4 and TRBJ2-1; D gene ambiguous. Trimming stripped 6 bases from V and 7 bases from J, with 10 bases between. CDR3 length: 12 residues. The CDR3 DNA reads TGTGCCAGCAGGGATAGAGCAAATGAGCAGTTCTTC. Amino acid sequence: CASRDRANEQFF.

The chain couples TRBV5-1 to TRBJ1-5; unclear D gene. Germline CDR1 reads SGHRS; CDR2 reads YFSETQ. The CDR3 covers 13 residues. V lost 0 bases and J 5 bases, leaving 6 bases between the germline ends. The CDR3 is CASSLGRHQPQHF. The CDR3 DNA reads TGCGCCAGCAGCTTGGGGCGGCATCAGCCCCAGCATTTT.

This clonotype was detected once. The chain is built from TRBV18 and TRBJ2-5; no firm D call. V was pared by 0 bases and J by 2 bases, with 7 bases between. Germline V gene lookup returns CDR1 KGHSH and CDR2 LQKENI. This CDR3 comprises 14 residues. The CDR3 region is CASSPPVDQETQYF. The CDR3 nucleotides are TGTGCCAGCTCACCACCGGTGGATCAAGAGACCCAGTACTTC.

This clonotype was recorded many times. V and J are TRBV5-1 and TRBJ2-5, with 7 positions matching TRBD2. CDR1 SGHRS and CDR2 YFSETQ come from the germline V gene. This CDR3 comprises 17 residues. Trimming at V came to 3 bases and at J to 4 bases, leaving 15 bases not matched to a gene. In DNA form, the CDR3 reads TGCGCCAGCAGCTCACCCACAGAAAAGCGGGGACGAGAGACCCAGTACTTC. Translated, it gives CASSSPTEKRGRETQYF.

The chain uses TRBV30 and TRBJ2-7; D might be TRBD1 (6 bases). From germline, CDR1 is GTSNPN and CDR2 SVGIG (reference sequence). The ends were cut back, 4 bases at V and 0 bases at J, with 16 bases in the middle. This CDR3 is built from 15 residues. The CDR3 loop is CAWKDGQSSSYEQYF. CDR3 sequence (DNA): TGTGCCTGGAAGGATGGACAGTCCAGCTCCTACGAGCAGTACTTC.

This clonotype was seen only a few times. This sequence joins TRBV3-1 and TRBJ2-1; no firm D call. Germline V gene sequence: CDR1 LGHDT, CDR2 YNNKEL (reference sequence). The germline V and J ends were trimmed by 0 bases and 2 bases, with 11 bases remaining between them. This CDR3 has 16 amino acids. CDR3 residues: CASSQDRTEPYNEQFF. The CDR3, as DNA: TGTGCCAGCAGCCAAGATCGAACAGAACCCTACAATGAGCAGTTCTTC.

V is TRBV20-1 and J is TRBJ1-2, with a weak D call TRBD1 (6 bases). This CDR3 is built from 12 residues. Germline CDR1 reads DFQATT; CDR2 reads SNEGSKA (reference sequence). The germline V and J ends were trimmed by 6 bases and 4 bases, with 12 bases remaining between them. CDR3 nucleotides: TGCAGTGCCACGGGACACAGCTATGGCTACACCTTC. This encodes CSATGHSYGYTF.

This clonotype was observed many times. The chain links TRBV20-1 to TRBJ2-3, with 10 bases fitting TRBD2. The CDR3 has 13 residues. The V gene's germline CDR1 is DFQATT and CDR2 SNEGSKA (reference sequence). V dropped 5 bases and J dropped 6; count of bases not matched to a gene: 5. The CDR3 sequence is CSAGLAGADTQYF. CDR3 sequence (DNA): TGCAGTGCTGGGCTAGCGGGGGCGGATACGCAGTATTTT.

The chain recombines TRBV5-1 with TRBJ1-1; D may be TRBD1 (5 bases). The CDR3 sequence is 14 residues long. Germline values: CDR1 SGHRS, CDR2 YFSETQ. Trimming shortened V by 4 bases and J by 4 bases, and 14 bases separated the two germline ends. The CDR3 region is CASSALQGATEAFF. Written as DNA, the CDR3 is TGCGCCAGCAGCGCACTCCAGGGTGCCACTGAAGCTTTCTTT.

This clonotype has just a few counts. The J gene is TRBJ1-5, the V gene TRBV20-1; D is ambiguous. The CDR3 covers 14 residues. Trimming shortened V by 0 bases and J by 4 bases, and 10 bases separated the two germline ends. Germline CDR1 is DFQATT and CDR2 is SNEGSKA (reference sequence). The chain's CDR3 is CSARDLTGNQPQHF. The CDR3 nucleotides are TGCAGTGCTAGAGATTTGACGGGGAATCAGCCCCAGCATTTT.

This clonotype was seen more than once but under ten times. This chain links TRBV5-1 with TRBJ2-3, with TRBD1 matching 7 bases. This CDR3 region has 13 residues. V shed 6 bases and J 2 bases; nucleotides not matched to a gene: 3. The germline V gene has CDR1 SGHRS and CDR2 YFSETQ. The CDR3 DNA reads TGCGCCAGCAAGGGGGCCGTCACAGATACGCAGTATTTT. This translates into CASKGAVTDTQYF.

This clonotype was observed a handful of times. The chain uses TRBV6-5 and TRBJ2-5, with 7 bases identical to TRBD1. The germline V gene has CDR1 MNHEY and CDR2 SVGAGI. The CDR3 is 16 residues long. Trimming at V came to 3 bases and at J to 1 base, leaving 8 bases not matched to a gene. CDR3 in DNA: TGTGCCAGCAGTTATTTAGGGACAGCCTTCCAAGAGACCCAGTACTTC. Amino acid sequence: CASSYLGTAFQETQYF.

In its sample, this clonotype was seen many times. The chain recombines TRBV27 with TRBJ1-1; D unresolved. V was shortened by 5 bases and J by 3 bases, with 10 bases between the two germline ends. The germline V gene encodes CDR1 MNHEY and CDR2 SMNVEV (reference sequence). The CDR3 loop spans 13 amino acids. The CDR3 sequence is CASSPRADTEAFF. The CDR3 DNA is TGTGCCAGCAGTCCCCGAGCGGACACTGAAGCTTTCTTT.